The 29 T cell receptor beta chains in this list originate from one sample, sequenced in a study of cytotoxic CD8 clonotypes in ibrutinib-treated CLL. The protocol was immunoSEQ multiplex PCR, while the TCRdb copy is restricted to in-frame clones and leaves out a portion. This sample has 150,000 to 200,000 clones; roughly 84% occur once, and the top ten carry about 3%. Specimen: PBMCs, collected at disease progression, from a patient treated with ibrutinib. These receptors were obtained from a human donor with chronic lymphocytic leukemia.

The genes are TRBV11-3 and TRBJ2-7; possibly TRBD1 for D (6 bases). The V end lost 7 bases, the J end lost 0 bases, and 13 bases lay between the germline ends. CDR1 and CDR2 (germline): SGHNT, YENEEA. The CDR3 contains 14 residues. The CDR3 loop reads CASTPTGSSYEQYF. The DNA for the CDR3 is TGTGCCAGCACCCCTACAGGGAGCTCCTACGAGCAGTACTTC.

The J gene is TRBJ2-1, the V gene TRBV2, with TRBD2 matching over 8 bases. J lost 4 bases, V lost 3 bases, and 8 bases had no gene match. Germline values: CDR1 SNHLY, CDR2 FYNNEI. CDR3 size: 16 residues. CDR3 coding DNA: TGTGCCAGCAGTGACTCTAGCGGGTTGGCTTACAATGAGCAGTTCTTC. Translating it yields CASSDSSGLAYNEQFF.

The CDR3 here is CASSVAGPAYNEQFF. The CDR3 bases are TGTGCCAGCAGCGTAGCGGGACCAGCCTACAATGAGCAGTTCTTC. The chain uses TRBV9 and TRBJ2-1; possibly TRBD1 or TRBD2 for D (5 bases each). CDR3 length equals 15 residues. Germline CDR1 SGDLS, CDR2 YYNGEE. The V end lost 0 bases, the J end lost 2 bases, and 9 bases lay between the germline ends.

The CDR3 sequence: CASSQEKRTTDTQYF. CDR3 DNA: TGTGCCAGCAGCCAAGAAAAGCGGACCACAGATACGCAGTATTTT. This chain connects TRBV4-2 to TRBJ2-3, with D perhaps matching TRBD2 (5 bases). Germline values: CDR1 LGHNA, CDR2 YNFKEQ. V lost 0 bases and J lost 2, with 9 bases in between. This CDR3 has 15 amino acids.

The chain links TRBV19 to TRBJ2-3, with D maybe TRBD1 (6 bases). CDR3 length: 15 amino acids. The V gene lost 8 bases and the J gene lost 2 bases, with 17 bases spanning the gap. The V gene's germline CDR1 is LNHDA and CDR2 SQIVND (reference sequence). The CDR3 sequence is CASAEQGLVTDTQYF. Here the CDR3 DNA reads TGTGCCAGTGCCGAACAGGGTCTTGTCACAGATACGCAGTATTTT.

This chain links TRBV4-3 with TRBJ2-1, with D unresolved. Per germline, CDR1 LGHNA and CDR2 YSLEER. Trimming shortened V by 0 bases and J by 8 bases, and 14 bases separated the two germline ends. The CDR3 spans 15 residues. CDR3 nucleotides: TGCGCCAGCAGCCAAGATCGTTTATTTGGAGATGAGCAGTTCTTC. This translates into CASSQDRLFGDEQFF.

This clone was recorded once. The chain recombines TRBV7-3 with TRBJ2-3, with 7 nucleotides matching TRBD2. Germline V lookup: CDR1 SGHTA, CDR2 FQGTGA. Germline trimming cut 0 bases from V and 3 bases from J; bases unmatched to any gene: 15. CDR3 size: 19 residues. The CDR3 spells CASSLTGGRGRAGTDTQYF. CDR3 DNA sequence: TGTGCCAGCAGCTTAACGGGCGGTCGTGGGAGGGCCGGGACAGATACGCAGTATTTT.

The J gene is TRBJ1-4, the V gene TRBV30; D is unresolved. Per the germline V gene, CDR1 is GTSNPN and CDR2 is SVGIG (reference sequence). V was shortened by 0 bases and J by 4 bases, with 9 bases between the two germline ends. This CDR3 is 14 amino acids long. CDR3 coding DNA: TGTGCCTGGAGTGTACCACCGGTTAATGAAAAACTGTTTTTT. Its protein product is CAWSVPPVNEKLFF.

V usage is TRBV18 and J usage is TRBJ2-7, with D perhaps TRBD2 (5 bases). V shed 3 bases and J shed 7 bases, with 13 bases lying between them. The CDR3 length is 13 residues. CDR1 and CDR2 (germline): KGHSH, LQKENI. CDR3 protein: CASSPSGSREQYF. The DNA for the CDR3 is TGTGCCAGCTCACCGTCGGGATCGAGGGAGCAGTACTTC.

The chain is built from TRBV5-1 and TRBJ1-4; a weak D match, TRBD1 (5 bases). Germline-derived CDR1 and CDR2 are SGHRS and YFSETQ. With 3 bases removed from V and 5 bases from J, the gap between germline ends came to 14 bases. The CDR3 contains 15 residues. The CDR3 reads CASSSREEGNEKLFF. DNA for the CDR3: TGCGCCAGCAGCTCCAGGGAGGAGGGCAATGAAAAACTGTTTTTT.

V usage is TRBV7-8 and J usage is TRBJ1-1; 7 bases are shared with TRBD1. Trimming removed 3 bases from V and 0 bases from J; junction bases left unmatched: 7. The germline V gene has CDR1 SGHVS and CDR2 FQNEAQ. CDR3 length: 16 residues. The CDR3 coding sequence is TGTGCCAGCAGCTTCCCGGGGGGACAGATGAACACTGAAGCTTTCTTT. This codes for CASSFPGGQMNTEAFF.

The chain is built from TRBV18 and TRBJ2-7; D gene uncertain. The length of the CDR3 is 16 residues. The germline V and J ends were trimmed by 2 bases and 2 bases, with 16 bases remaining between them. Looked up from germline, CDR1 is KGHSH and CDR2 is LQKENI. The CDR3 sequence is CASSPVGEVRTYEQYF. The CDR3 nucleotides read TGTGCCAGCTCACCAGTTGGCGAAGTCCGTACCTACGAGCAGTACTTC.

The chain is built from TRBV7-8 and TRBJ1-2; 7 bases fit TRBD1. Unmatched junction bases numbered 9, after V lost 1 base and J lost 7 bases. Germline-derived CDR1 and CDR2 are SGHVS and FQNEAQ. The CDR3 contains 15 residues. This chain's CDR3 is CASSLGEQGVGGYTF. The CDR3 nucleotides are TGTGCCAGCAGCTTAGGGGAGCAGGGGGTCGGTGGCTACACCTTC.

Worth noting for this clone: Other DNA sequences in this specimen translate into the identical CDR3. The CDR3 protein is CASKRETQYF. CDR3 DNA sequence: TGTGCCAGCAAAAGAGAGACCCAGTACTTC. The chain combines TRBV6-1 with TRBJ2-5; no firm D call. Trimming took off 7 bases at V and 4 bases at J, with 4 bases between the two ends. The CDR3 loop spans 10 amino acids. CDR1 is MNHNS, CDR2 SASEGT, per germline.

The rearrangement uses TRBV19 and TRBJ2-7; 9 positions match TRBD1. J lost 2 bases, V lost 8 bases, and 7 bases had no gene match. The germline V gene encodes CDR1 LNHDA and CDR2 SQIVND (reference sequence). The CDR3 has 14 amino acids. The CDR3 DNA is TGTGCCAGTCAGAGGGACAGGGAGGCCTACGAGCAGTACTTC. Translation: CASQRDREAYEQYF.

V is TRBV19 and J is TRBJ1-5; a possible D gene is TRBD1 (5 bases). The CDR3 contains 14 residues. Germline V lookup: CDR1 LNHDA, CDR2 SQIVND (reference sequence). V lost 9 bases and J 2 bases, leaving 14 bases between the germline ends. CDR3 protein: CASLRRAGNQPQHF. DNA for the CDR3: TGTGCCAGCCTCCGCAGGGCAGGCAATCAGCCCCAGCATTTT. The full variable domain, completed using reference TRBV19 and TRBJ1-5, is DGGITQSPKYLFRKEGQNVTLSCEQNLNHDAMYWYRQDPGQGLRLIYYSQIVNDFQKGDIAEGYSVSREKKESFPLTVTSAQKNPTAFYLCASLRRAGNQPQHFGDGTRLSIL.

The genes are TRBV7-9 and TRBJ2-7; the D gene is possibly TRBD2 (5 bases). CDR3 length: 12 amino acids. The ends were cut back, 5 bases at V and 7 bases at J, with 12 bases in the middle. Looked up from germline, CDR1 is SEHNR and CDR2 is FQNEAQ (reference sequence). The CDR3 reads CASSRTVGEQYF. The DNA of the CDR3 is TGTGCCAGCAGCAGGACTGTGGGTGAGCAGTACTTC.

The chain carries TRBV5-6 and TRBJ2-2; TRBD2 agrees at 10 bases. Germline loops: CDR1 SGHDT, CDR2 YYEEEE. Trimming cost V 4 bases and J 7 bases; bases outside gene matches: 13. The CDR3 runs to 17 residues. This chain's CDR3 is CASSRDAQAGGVGELFF. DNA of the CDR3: TGTGCCAGCAGCCGGGACGCCCAAGCGGGAGGGGTCGGGGAGCTGTTTTTT.

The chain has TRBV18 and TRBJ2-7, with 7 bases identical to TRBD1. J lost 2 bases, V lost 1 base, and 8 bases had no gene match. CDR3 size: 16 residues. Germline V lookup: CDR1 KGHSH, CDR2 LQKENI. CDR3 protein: CASSPRPGGRPYEQYF. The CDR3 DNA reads TGTGCCAGCTCACCACGGCCAGGGGGAAGACCCTACGAGCAGTACTTC.

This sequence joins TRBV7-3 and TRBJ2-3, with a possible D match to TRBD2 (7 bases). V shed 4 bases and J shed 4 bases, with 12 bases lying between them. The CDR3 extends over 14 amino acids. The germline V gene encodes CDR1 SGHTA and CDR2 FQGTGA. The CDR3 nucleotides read TGTGCCAGCAGCTCTAGGGGGGGTCCAGATACGCAGTATTTT. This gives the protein CASSSRGGPDTQYF.

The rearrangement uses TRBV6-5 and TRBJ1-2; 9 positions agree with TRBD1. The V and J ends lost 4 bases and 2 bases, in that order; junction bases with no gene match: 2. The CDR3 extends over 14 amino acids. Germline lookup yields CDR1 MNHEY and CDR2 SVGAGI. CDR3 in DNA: TGTGCCAGCAGTTTGGGACAGGGAAACTATGGCTACACCTTC. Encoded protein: CASSLGQGNYGYTF.

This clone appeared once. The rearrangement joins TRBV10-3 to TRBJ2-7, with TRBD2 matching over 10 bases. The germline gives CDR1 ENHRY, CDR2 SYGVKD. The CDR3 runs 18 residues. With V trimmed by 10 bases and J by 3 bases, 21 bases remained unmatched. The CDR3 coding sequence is TGTGCCACCCGAGGGGCTAGCGGGAGTCTTCCGGGACTCTACGAGCAGTACTTC. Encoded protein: CATRGASGSLPGLYEQYF.

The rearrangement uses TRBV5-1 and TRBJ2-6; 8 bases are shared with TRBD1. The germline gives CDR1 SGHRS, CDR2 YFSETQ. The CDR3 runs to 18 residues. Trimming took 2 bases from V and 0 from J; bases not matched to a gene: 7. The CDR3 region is CASSLSGTGYSGANVLTF. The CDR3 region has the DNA TGCGCCAGCAGCTTATCCGGGACAGGTTACTCTGGGGCCAACGTCCTGACTTTC.

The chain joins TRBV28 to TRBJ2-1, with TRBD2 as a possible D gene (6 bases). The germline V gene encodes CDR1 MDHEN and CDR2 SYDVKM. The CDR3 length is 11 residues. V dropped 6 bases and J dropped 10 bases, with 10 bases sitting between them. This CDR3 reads CASRPAGEQFF. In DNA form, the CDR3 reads TGTGCCAGCAGGCCCGCGGGGGAGCAGTTCTTC.

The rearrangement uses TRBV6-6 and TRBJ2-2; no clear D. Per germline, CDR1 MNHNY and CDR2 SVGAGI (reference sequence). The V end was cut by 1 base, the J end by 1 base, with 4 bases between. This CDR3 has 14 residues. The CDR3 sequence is CASSYFGNTGELFF. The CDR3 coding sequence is TGTGCCAGCAGTTACTTTGGGAACACCGGGGAGCTGTTTTTT.

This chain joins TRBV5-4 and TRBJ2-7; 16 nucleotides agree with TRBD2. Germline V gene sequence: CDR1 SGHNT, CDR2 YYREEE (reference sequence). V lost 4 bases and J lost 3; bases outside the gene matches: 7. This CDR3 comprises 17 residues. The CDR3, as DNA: TGTGCCAGCAGCCCGGGACTAGCGGGAGGGGGGGTCTACGAGCAGTACTTC. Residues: CASSPGLAGGGVYEQYF.

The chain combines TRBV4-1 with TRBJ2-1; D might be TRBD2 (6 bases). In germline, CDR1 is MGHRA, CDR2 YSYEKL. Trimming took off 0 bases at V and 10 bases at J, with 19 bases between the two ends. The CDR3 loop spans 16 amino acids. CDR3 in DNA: TGCGCCAGCAGCCAAGATGTAGCGGAACCCTCGCCGGAGCAGTTCTTC. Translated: CASSQDVAEPSPEQFF.

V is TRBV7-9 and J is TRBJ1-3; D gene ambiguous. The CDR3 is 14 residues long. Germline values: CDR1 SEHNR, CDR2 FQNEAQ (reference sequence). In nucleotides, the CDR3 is TGTGCGCAATCCGACGGTCGCTCTGGAAACACCATATATTTT. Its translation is CAQSDGRSGNTIYF.

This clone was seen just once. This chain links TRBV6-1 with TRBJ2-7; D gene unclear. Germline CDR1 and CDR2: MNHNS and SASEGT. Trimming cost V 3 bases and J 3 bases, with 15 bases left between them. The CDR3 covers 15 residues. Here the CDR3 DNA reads TGTGCCAGCAGTGACAGTAGGGTGTTCGGCTACGAGCAGTACTTC. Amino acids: CASSDSRVFGYEQYF.